These T cell receptor beta chains were read from a single sample in a study of T-cell reconstitution after alpha-beta-depleted transplantation in children. TCRdb used MiXCR to reprocess the PCR reads, holding one entry per CDR3 protein. The sample includes around 370,000 distinct CDR3 sequences, around 10% of them seen just once. The sequencing used PBMCs from the stem cell graft donor, collected from the stem cell graft. Receptor source: a human donor who donated a stem cell graft to a child with acute lymphoblastic leukemia. Each CDR3 is given with its conserved first and last residue. The D gene is left open where the match is weak. Size is omitted from some rows. Given values are once, few, many or a class for expanded clones.

J	V	size	D	DNA	CDR3
TRBJ1-1	TRBV19	few	-	TGTGCCAGCAGACACGAACGCGGCGCTTTCTTT	CASRHERGAFF
TRBJ2-2	TRBV5-1	-	TRBD2	TGCGCCAGCAGCGCGGGACTAGCGGGGCCCGGGGAGCTGTTTTTT	CASSAGLAGPGELFF
TRBJ2-1	TRBV7-9	-	TRBD2	TGTGCCAGCAGCCTCGGACTAGCGCGGCTTGTCTTC	CASSLGLARLVF
TRBJ2-4	TRBV11-1	few	-	TGTGCCAGCAGCTTAAGATATGGGAGTCCGCCCAAAAACATTCAGTACTTC	CASSLRYGSPPKNIQYF
TRBJ2-3	TRBV18	few	-	TGTGCCAGCTCACCCGGACACAACACAGATACGCAGTATTTT	CASSPGHNTDTQYF
TRBJ2-2	TRBV4-3	-	TRBD1	TGCGCCAGCAGCCAAGGAGGACAGGGATATGAATACCGGGAGCTGTTTTTT	CASSQGGQGYEYRELFF
TRBJ2-7	TRBV12-3/TRBV12-4	-	TRBD2	TGTGCCAGCAGTTGGACTAGCGGGAGTTCGTCCGAGCAGTACTTC	CASSWTSGSSSEQYF
TRBJ2-3	TRBV29-1	-	-	TGCAGCACCTGTGCCGGGGCACCTAGCACAGATACGCAGTATTTT	CSTCAGAPSTDTQYF
TRBJ1-6	TRBV7-3	few	-	TGTGCCAGCAGCTTAGTGGGACAAAATTCACCCCTCCACTTT	CASSLVGQNSPLHF
TRBJ2-5	TRBV3-1	-	-	TGTGCCAGCAGCCAAGATAAGCCGCCGAGACAGCGATCGTTTGGGGAGACCCAGTACTTC	CASSQDKPPRQRSFGETQYF
TRBJ2-5	TRBV5-1	few	-	TGCGCCAGCAGCTTCTATTCGGGCGTACAAGAGACCCAGTACTTC	CASSFYSGVQETQYF
TRBJ2-7	TRBV20-1	-	TRBD2	TGCAGCGCCGAGGGGCTAGCGGGAAACGACGAGCAGTACTTC	CSAEGLAGNDEQYF
TRBJ2-1	TRBV11-2	-	TRBD2	TGTGCCAGCAGCTTCCCTACCAGCGGGGGCGATGAGCAGTTCTTC	CASSFPTSGGDEQFF
TRBJ2-5	TRBV24-1	-	-	TGTGCCACCAGTGATCGACGGGTGAGCCAAGAGACCCAGTACTTC	CATSDRRVSQETQYF
TRBJ2-1	TRBV7-3	-	TRBD2	TGTGCCAGCAGCTTAACGTTTGTCCTAGCGGACTCCTACAATGAGCAGTTCTTC	CASSLTFVLADSYNEQFF
TRBJ2-7	TRBV28	many	-	TGTGCCAGCGGCCTCCGGAGTCCCTACGAGCAGTACTTC	CASGLRSPYEQYF
TRBJ2-5	TRBV20-1	few	TRBD2	TGCAGTGCTAGGACTAGCGGGAGAGGAGAGACCCAGTACTTC	CSARTSGRGETQYF
TRBJ1-1	TRBV3-1	many	-	TGTGCCAGCAGCCAAGAAGGGGCAGGGGCCACTGAAGCTTTCTTT	CASSQEGAGATEAFF